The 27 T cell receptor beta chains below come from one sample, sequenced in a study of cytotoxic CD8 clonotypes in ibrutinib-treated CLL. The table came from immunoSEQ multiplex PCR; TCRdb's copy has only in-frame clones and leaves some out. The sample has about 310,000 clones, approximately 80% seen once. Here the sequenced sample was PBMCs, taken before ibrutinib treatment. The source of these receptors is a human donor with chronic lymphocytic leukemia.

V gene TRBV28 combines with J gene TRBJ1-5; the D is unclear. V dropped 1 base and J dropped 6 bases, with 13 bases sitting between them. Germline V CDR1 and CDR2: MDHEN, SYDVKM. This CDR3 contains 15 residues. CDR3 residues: CASSLFTVHGQPQHF. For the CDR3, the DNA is TGTGCCAGCAGTTTATTTACAGTTCATGGTCAGCCCCAGCATTTT.

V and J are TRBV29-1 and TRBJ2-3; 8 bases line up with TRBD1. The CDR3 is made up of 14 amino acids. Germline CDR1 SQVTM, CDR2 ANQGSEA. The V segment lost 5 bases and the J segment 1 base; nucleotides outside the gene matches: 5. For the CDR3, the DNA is TGCAGCGTTTTGGACAGGGTTGGCACAGATACGCAGTATTTT. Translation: CSVLDRVGTDTQYF.

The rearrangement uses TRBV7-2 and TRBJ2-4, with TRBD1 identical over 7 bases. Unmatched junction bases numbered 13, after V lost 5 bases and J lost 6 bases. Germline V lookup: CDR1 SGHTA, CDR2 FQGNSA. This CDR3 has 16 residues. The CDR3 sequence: CASSHPTGKIRNIQYF. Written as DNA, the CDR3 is TGTGCCAGCAGCCACCCGACAGGGAAGATCCGAAACATTCAGTACTTC.

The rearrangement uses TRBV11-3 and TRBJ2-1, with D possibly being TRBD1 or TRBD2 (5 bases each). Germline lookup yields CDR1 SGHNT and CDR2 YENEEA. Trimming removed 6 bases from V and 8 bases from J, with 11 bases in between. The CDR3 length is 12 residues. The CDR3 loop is CASSIRGDEQFF. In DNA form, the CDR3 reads TGTGCCAGCAGTATTAGAGGGGATGAGCAGTTCTTC.

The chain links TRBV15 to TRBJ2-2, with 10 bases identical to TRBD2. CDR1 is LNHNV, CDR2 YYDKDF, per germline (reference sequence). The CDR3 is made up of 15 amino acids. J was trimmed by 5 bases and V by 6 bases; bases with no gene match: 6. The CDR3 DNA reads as TGTGCCACCAGAGTAGCGGGAGGTGTGACCGGGGAGCTGTTTTTT. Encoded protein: CATRVAGGVTGELFF.

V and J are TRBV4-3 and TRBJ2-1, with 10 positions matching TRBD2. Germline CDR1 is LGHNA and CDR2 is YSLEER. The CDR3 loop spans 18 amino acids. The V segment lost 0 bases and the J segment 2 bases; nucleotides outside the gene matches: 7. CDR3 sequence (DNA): TGCGCCAGCAGCCAAGACCGGGGACTAGCGTACACCTACAATGAGCAGTTCTTC. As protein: CASSQDRGLAYTYNEQFF.

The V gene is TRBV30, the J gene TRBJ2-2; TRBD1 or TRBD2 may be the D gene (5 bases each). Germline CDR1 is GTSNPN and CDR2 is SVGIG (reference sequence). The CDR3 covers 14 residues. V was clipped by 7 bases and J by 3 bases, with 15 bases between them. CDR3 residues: CASTRGLYTGELFF. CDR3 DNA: TGTGCCTCGACACGGGGCCTCTACACCGGGGAGCTGTTTTTT.

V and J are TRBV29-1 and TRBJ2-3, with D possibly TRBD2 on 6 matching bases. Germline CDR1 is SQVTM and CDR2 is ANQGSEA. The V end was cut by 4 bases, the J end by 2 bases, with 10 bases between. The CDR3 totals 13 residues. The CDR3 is CSVAGLLTDTQYF. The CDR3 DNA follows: TGCAGCGTTGCAGGACTACTCACAGATACGCAGTATTTT.

The CDR3 reads CASSTGPQETQYF. For the CDR3, the DNA is TGTGCCAGCAGCACGGGACCTCAAGAGACCCAGTACTTC. The V gene is TRBV9, the J gene TRBJ2-5; the D call may be TRBD1 or TRBD2 (5 bases each). CDR1 and CDR2 (germline): SGDLS, YYNGEE. The CDR3 covers 13 residues. The V gene lost 4 bases and the J gene lost 2 bases, with 9 bases spanning the gap.

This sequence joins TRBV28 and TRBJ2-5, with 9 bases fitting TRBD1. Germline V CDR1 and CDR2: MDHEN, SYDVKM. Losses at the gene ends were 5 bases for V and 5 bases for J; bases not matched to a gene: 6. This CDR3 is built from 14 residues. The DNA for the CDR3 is TGTGCCAGCAGTACACGGACAGGGGTGGAGACCCAGTACTTC. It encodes CASSTRTGVETQYF.

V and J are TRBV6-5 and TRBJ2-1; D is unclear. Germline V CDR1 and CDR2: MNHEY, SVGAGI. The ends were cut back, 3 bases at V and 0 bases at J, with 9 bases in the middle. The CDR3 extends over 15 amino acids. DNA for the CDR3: TGTGCCAGCAGTTATCAGTTAAGCTCCTACAATGAGCAGTTCTTC. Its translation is CASSYQLSSYNEQFF.

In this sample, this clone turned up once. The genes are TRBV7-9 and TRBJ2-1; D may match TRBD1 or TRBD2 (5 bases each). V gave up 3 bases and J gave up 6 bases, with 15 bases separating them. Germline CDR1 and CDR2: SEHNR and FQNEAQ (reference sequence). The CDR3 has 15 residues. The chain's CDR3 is CASSFGTGLFNEQFF. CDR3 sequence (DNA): TGTGCCAGCAGCTTCGGGACGGGATTGTTCAATGAGCAGTTCTTC.

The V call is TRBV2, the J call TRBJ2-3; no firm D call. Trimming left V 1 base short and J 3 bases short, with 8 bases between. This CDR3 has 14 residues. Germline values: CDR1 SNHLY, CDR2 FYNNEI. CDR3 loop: CASSEVWGTDTQYF. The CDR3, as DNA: TGTGCCAGCAGTGAAGTTTGGGGAACAGATACGCAGTATTTT.

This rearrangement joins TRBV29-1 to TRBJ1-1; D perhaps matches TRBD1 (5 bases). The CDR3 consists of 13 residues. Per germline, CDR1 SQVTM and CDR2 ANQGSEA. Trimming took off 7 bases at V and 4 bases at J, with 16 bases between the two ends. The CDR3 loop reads CSGDRDRGTEAFF. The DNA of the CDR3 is TGCAGCGGCGACAGAGATCGTGGCACTGAAGCTTTCTTT.

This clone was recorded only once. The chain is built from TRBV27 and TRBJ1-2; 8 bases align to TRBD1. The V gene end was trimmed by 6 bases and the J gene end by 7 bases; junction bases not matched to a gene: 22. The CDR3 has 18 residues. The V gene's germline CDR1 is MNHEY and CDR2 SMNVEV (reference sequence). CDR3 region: CASSDLPGQEGAVGGYTF. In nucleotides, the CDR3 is TGTGCCAGCAGCGACCTTCCGGGACAGGAGGGGGCTGTAGGTGGCTACACCTTC.

The CDR3 spells CASSQSERLAGAWYEQYF. The CDR3 DNA follows: TGTGCCAGCAGCCAATCCGAAAGACTAGCGGGAGCATGGTACGAGCAGTACTTC. The chain carries TRBV4-2 and TRBJ2-7; 12 bases fit TRBD2. The length of the CDR3 is 18 residues. The germline gives CDR1 LGHNA, CDR2 YNFKEQ. V lost 2 bases and J lost 4; bases outside the gene matches: 12.

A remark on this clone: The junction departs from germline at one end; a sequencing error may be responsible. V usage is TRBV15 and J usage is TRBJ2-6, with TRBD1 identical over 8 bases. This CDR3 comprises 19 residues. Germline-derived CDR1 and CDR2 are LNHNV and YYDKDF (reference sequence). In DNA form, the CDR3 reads TGTGCCACCAGCACCGGGACAGGCGGATGGTCCTCTCGGGCCAACGTCCTGACTTTC. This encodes CATSTGTGGWSSRANVLTF.

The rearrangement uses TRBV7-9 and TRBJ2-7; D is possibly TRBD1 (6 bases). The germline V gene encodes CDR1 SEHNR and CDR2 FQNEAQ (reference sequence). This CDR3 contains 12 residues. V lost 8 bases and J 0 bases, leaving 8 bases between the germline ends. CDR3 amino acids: CASRDNSYEQYF. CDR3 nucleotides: TGTGCCAGCCGGGACAACTCCTACGAGCAGTACTTC.

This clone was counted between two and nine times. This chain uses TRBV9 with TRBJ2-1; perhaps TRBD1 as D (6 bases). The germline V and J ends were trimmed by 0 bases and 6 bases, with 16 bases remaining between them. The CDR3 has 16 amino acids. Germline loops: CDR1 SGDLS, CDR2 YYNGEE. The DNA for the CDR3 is TGTGCCAGCAGCGTAGGAGGCAGGGGCCTTAGCAATGAGCAGTTCTTC. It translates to CASSVGGRGLSNEQFF.

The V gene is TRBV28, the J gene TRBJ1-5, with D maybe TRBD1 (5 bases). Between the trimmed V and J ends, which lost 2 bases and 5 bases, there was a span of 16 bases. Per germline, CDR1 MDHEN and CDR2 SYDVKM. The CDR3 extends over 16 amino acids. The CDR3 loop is CASSLKGRGLYQPQHF. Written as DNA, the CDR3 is TGTGCCAGCAGTTTAAAGGGGAGAGGCCTTTATCAGCCCCAGCATTTT.

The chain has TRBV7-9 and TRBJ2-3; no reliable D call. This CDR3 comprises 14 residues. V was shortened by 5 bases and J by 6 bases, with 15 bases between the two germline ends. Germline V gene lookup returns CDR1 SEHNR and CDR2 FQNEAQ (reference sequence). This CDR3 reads CASSLPPRADTQYF. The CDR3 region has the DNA TGTGCCAGCAGCCTACCCCCTCGGGCGGATACGCAGTATTTT.

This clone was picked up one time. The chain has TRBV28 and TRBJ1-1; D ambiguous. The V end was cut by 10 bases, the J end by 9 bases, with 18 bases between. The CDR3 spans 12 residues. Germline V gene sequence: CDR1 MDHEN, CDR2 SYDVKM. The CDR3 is CATLGVLNKAFF. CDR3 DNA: TGTGCCACCCTAGGAGTTTTAAACAAAGCTTTCTTT.

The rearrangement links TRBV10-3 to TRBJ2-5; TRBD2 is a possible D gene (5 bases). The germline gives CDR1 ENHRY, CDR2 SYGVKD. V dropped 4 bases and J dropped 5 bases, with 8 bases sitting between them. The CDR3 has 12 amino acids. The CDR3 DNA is TGTGCCATCAGTGTGAGGGAGGAGACCCAGTACTTC. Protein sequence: CAISVREETQYF.

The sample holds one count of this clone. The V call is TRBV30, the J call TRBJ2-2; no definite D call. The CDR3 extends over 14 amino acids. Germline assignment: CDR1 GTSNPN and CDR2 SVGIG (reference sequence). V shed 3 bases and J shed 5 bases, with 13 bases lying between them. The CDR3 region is CAWREPGVTGELFF. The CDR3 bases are TGTGCCTGGAGGGAACCGGGCGTTACCGGGGAGCTGTTTTTT.

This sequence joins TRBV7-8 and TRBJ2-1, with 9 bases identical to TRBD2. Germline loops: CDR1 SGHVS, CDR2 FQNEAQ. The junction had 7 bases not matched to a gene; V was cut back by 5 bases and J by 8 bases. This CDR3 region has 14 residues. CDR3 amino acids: CASSVVAGVDEQFF. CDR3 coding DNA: TGTGCCAGCAGCGTAGTAGCGGGAGTGGATGAGCAGTTCTTC.

This CDR3 is CASTLPSTDTQYF. CDR3 DNA sequence: TGTGCCAGCACCCTCCCTAGCACAGATACGCAGTATTTT. The chain carries TRBV18 and TRBJ2-3; D gene uncertain. V was shortened by 8 bases and J by 0 bases, with 9 bases between the two germline ends. This CDR3 is 13 amino acids long. The germline gives CDR1 KGHSH, CDR2 LQKENI. The full variable domain, completed using reference TRBV18 and TRBJ2-3, is NAGVMQNPRHLVRRRGQEARLRCSPMKGHSHVYWYRQLPEEGLKFMVYLQKENIIDESGMPKERFSAEFPKEGPSILRIQQVVRGDSAAYFCASTLPSTDTQYFGPGTRLTVL.

CDR3 sequence: CASSVGSSGSWETQYF. The CDR3 DNA follows: TGTGCCAGCAGCGTAGGATCCAGCGGGAGTTGGGAGACCCAGTACTTC. The chain is built from TRBV9 and TRBJ2-5; 8 bases are a match to TRBD2. The CDR3 covers 16 residues. V shed 0 bases, J shed 5 bases, and the junction held 9 bases outside the gene matches. From germline, CDR1 is SGDLS and CDR2 YYNGEE.